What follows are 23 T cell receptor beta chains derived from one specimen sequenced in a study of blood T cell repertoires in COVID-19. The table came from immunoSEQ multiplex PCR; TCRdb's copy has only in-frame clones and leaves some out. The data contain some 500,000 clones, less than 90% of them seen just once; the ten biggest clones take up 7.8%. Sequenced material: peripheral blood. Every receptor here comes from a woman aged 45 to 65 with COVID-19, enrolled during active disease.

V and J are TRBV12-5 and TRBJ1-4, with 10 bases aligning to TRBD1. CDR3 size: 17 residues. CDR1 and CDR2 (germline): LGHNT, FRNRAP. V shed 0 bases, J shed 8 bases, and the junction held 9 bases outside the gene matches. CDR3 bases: TGTGCTAGTGGTTTGGTAGTACTAGGGACAGGGGTAGAAAAACTGTTTTTT. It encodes CASGLVVLGTGVEKLFF.

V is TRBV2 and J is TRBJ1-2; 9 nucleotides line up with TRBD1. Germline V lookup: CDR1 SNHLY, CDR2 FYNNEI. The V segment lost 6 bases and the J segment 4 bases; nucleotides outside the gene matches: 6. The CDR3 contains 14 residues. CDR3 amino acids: CASSQRGQGYGYTF. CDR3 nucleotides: TGTGCCAGCAGCCAACGGGGACAGGGCTATGGCTACACCTTC.

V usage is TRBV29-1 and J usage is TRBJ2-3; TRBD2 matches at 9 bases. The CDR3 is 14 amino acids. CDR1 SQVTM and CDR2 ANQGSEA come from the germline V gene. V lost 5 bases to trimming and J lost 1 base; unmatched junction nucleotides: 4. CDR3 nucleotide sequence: TGCAGCGTTTTAGCGGGGGCCCGCACAGATACGCAGTATTTT. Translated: CSVLAGARTDTQYF.

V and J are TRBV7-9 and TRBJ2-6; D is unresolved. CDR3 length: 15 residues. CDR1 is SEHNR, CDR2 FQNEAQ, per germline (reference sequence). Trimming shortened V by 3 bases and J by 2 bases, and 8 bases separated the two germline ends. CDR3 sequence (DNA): TGTGCCAGCAGCTTCAGTGCGGCTGGGGCCAACGTCCTGACTTTC. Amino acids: CASSFSAAGANVLTF.

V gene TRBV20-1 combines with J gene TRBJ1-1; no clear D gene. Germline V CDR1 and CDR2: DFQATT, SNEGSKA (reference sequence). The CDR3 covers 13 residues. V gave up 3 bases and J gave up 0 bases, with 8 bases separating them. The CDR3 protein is CSASRPLNTEAFF. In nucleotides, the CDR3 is TGCAGTGCTAGTCGTCCCTTGAACACTGAAGCTTTCTTT.

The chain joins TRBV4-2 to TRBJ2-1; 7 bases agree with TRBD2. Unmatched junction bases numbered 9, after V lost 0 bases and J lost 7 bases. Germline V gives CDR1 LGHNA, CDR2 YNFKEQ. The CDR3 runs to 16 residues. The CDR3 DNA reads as TGTGCCAGCAGCCAAGATTGGGGAGGGGCCGAAAATGAGCAGTTCTTC. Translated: CASSQDWGGAENEQFF.

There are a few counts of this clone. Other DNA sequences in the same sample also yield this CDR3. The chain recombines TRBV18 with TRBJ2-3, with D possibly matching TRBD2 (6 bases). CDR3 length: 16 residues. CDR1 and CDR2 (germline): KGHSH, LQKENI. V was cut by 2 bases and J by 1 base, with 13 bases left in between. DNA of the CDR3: TGTGCCAGCTCACCATCTGGGACTTCAGGCACAGATACGCAGTATTTT. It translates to CASSPSGTSGTDTQYF.

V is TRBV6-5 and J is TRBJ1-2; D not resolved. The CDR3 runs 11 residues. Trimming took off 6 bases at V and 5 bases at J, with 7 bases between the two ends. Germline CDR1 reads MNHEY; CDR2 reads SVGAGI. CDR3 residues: CASRYLYGYTF. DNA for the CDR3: TGTGCCAGCAGGTATCTGTATGGCTACACCTTC.

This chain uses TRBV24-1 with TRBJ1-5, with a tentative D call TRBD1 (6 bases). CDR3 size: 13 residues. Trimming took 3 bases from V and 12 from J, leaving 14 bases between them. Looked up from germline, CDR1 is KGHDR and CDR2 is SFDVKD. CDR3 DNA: TGTGCCACCAGTGATGGACAGTTTAACCTCCAGCATTTT. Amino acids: CATSDGQFNLQHF.

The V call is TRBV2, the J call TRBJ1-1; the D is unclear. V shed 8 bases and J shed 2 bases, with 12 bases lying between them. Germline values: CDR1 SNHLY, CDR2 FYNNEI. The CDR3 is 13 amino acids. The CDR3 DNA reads TGTGCCAGCGGAGAGAGGCTAAACACTGAAGCTTTCTTT. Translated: CASGERLNTEAFF.

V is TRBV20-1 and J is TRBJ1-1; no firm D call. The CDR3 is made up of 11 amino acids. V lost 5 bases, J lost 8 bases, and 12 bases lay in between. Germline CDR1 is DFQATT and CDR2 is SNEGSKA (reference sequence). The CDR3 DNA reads TGCAGTGCTCTTTGGACTGTGGAAGCTTTCTTT. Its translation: CSALWTVEAFF.

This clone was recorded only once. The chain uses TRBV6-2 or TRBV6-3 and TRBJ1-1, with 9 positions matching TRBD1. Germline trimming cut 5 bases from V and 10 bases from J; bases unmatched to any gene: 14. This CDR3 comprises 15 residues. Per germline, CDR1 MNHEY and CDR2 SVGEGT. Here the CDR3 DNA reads TGTGCCAGCAGTAATCAAGGGACAGGGATTGGCAGAGCTTTCTTT. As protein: CASSNQGTGIGRAFF.

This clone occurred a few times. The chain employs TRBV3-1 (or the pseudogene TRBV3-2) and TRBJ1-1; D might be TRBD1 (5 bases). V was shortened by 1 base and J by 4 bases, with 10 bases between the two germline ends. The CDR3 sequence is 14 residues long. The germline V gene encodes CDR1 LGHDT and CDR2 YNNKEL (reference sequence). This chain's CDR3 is CASSQVHRGTEAFF. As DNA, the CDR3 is TGTGCCAGCAGCCAAGTACATAGGGGCACTGAAGCTTTCTTT.

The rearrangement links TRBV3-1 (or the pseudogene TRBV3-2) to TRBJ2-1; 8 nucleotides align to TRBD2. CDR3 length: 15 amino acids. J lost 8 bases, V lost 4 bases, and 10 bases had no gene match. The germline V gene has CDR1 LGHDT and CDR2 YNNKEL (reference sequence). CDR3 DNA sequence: TGTGCCAGCAGCCTACTCAGCGGGGGCGGGGATGAGCAGTTCTTC. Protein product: CASSLLSGGGDEQFF.

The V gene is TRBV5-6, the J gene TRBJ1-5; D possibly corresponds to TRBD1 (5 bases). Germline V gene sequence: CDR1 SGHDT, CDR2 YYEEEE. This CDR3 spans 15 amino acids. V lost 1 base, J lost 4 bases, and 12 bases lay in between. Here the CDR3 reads CASSLRGAVNQPQHF. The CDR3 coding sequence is TGTGCCAGCAGCTTGAGGGGCGCGGTTAATCAGCCCCAGCATTTT.

The CDR3 here is CASSFFGELNEQFF. The CDR3 region has the DNA TGTGCCAGCAGTTTTTTCGGGGAATTGAATGAGCAGTTCTTC. This chain links TRBV28 with TRBJ2-1; possible D gene TRBD2, 5 bases. The V gene's germline CDR1 is MDHEN and CDR2 SYDVKM. Trimming pared 3 bases from V and 7 bases from J, leaving 13 bases between. The CDR3 runs 14 residues.

This CDR3 reads CASSLTENEQFF. The CDR3 coding sequence is TGTGCCAGCAGCTTAACAGAAAATGAGCAGTTCTTC. The chain joins TRBV11-3 to TRBJ2-1; D gene unclear. Germline loops: CDR1 SGHNT, CDR2 YENEEA. There are 12 residues in the CDR3. V gave up 2 bases and J gave up 7 bases, with 6 bases separating them.

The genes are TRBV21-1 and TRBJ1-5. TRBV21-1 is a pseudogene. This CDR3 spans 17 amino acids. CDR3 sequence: CASSKVRRLYSNQPQHF. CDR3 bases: TGTGCCAGCAGCAAAGTAAGGCGGCTCTATAGCAATCAGCCCCAGCATTTT.

The DNA for the CDR3 is TGCAGCGTTGAAGGGGGCAGGGGGGACGGCTACACCTTC. Protein: CSVEGGRGDGYTF. This chain uses TRBV29-1 with TRBJ1-2; 7 bases align to TRBD1. In germline, CDR1 is SQVTM, CDR2 ANQGSEA. V lost 1 base to trimming and J lost 8 bases; unmatched junction nucleotides: 7. This CDR3 has 13 residues.

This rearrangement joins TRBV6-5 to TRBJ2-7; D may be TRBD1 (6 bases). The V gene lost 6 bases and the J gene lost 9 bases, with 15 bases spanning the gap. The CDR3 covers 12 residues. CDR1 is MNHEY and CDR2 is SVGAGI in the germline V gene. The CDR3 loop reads CASRGGPRGQYF. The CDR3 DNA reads TGTGCCAGCAGAGGGGGACCTCGCGGGCAGTACTTC.

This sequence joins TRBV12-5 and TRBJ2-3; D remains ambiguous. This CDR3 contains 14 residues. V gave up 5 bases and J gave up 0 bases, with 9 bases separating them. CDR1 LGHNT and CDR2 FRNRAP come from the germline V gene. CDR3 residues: CASGRLTSTDTQYF. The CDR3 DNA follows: TGTGCTAGTGGTCGTCTTACTAGCACAGATACGCAGTATTTT.

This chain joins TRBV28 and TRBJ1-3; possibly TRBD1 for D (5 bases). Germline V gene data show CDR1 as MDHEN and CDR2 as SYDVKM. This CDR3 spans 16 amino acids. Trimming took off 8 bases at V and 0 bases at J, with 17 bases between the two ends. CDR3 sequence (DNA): TGTGCCAGCTCTTTACGGGCCGGGGGCTCTGGAAACACCATATATTTT. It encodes CASSLRAGGSGNTIYF.

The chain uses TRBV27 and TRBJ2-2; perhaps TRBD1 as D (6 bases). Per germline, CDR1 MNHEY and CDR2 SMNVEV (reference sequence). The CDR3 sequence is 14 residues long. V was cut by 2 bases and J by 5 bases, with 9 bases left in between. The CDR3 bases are TGTGCCAGCAGTTTAGAGACAGGAACCGGGGAGCTGTTTTTT. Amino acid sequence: CASSLETGTGELFF.